This T cell receptor beta chain was identified during a study of blood T cell repertoires in COVID-19. At the level of the study: Donors in the United States, Italy and Spain gave samples during acute or convalescent COVID-19. Sample material is recorded as cDNA or gDNA derived from T cells, B-cell-depleted T cells, or PBMCs.

In the original analysis: The authors estimated nucleated cell counts from reference gene primer amplification. TCRdb's copy holds only in-frame clones and misses some; the assay was immunoSEQ multiplex PCR. D and trimming come from the DNA, and the V and J calls and clone size come from that table. The sample carries 140,000 to 150,000 clones, 87% recorded once. With 0 bases clipped from V and 10 bases from J, the junction kept 6 bases outside the gene matches. The CDR3 is made up of 14 amino acids. CDR1 and CDR2 (germline): SGHRS, YFSETQ. Sequences were obtained from peripheral blood. The gene calls are TRBV5-1 and TRBJ2-2; TRBD1 agrees at 7 bases. The TCR was taken from a woman between 50 and 59 years old with active or convalescent COVID-19. CDR3 sequence (DNA): TGCGCCAGCAGCTTGGTAGACGGGACAGAGGAGCTGTTTTTT. It translates to CASSLVDGTEELFF.